Below are 5 T cell receptor beta chains sequenced from a single sample in a study of T-cell memory formation after mild COVID-19. From the 5' RACE reads, TCRdb called clonotypes with MiXCR, one entry per CDR3 protein. Among approximately 180,000 distinct CDR3 sequences listed, more than 15% were seen once. The sequencing input was PBMCs or a T cell subset sorted from them (not recorded which). Receptors originate from an adult woman who had mild COVID-19 (a few samples of this study predate the infection). Cell type and time point are not known.

This clonotype was counted many times. V and J are TRBV5-1 and TRBJ2-3; possibly TRBD1 or TRBD2 for D (5 bases each). From germline, CDR1 is SGHRS and CDR2 YFSETQ. V was clipped by 4 bases and J by 0 bases, with 15 bases between them. The CDR3 is made up of 16 amino acids. CDR3 nucleotide sequence: TGCGCCAGCAGCACCTTACCGGGACCCAGCACAGATACGCAGTATTTT. Translating gives CASSTLPGPSTDTQYF.

This clonotype was observed a few times. Here the CDR3 DNA reads TGTGCCACCCGTGGGGGGGATCCGTATCAGCCCCAGCATTTT. This translates into CATRGGDPYQPQHF. The rearrangement uses TRBV24-1 and TRBJ1-5, with D possibly TRBD1 on 5 matching bases. The CDR3 consists of 14 residues. Germline V CDR1 and CDR2: KGHDR, SFDVKD. The V gene lost 9 bases and the J gene lost 5 bases, with 16 bases spanning the gap.

A few counts support this clonotype. The chain couples TRBV12-3 or TRBV12-4 to TRBJ2-2, with a weak D call TRBD2 (5 bases). V dropped 5 bases and J dropped 8 bases, with 9 bases sitting between them. CDR3 length: 12 residues. In DNA, the CDR3 is TGTGCCAGCAGTGACCCGGGAGGGGAGCTGTTTTTT. As protein: CASSDPGGELFF.

This clonotype turned up a few times. The chain combines TRBV5-5 with TRBJ2-3; D gene uncertain. This CDR3 is built from 15 residues. Per germline, CDR1 SGHKS and CDR2 YYEKEE (reference sequence). The V and J ends lost 0 bases and 1 base respectively, with 9 bases between them. CDR3 loop: CASSLAYTRTDTQYF. DNA for the CDR3: TGTGCCAGCAGCTTGGCGTATACCCGCACAGATACGCAGTATTTT.

This clonotype appeared a few times. The chain is built from TRBV12-3 or TRBV12-4 and TRBJ2-7; D possibly corresponds to TRBD2 (6 bases). The CDR3 is 15 residues long. V was shortened by 1 base and J by 1 base, with 11 bases between the two germline ends. The CDR3 sequence: CASSLGGVLSYEQYF. The CDR3 nucleotides are TGTGCCAGCAGTTTAGGGGGGGTACTTTCCTACGAGCAGTACTTC.